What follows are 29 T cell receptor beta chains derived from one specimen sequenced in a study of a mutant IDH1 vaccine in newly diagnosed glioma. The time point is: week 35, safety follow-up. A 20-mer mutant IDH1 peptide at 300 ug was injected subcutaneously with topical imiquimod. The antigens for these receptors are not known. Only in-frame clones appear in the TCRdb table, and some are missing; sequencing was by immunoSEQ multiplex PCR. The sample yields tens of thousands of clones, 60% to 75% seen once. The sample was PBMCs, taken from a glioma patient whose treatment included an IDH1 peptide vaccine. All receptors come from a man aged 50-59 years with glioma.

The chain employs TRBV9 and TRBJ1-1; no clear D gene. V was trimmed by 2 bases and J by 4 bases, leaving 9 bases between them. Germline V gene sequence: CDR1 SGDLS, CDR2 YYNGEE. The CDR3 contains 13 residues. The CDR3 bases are TGTGCCAGCAGCGTTACCGAGGGCACTGAAGCTTTCTTT. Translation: CASSVTEGTEAFF.

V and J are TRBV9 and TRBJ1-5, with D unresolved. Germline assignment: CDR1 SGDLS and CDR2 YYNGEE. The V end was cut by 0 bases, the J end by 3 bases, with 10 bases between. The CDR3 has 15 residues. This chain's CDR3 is CASSVEPQANQPQHF. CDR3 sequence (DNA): TGTGCCAGCAGCGTAGAACCCCAGGCCAATCAGCCCCAGCATTTT.

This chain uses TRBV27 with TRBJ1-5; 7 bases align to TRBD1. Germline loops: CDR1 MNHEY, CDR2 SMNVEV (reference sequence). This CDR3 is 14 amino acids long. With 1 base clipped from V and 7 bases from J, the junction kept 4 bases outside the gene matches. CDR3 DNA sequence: TGTGCCAGCAGTTTATATGCCAGGGGGCAGCCCCAGCATTTT. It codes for CASSLYARGQPQHF.

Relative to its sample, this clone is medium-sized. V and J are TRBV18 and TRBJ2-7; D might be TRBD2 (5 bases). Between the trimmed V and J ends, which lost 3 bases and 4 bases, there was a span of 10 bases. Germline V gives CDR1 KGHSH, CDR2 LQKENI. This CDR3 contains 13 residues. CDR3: CASSPPEEYEQYF. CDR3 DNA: TGTGCCAGCTCACCCCCGGAGGAGTACGAGCAGTACTTC.

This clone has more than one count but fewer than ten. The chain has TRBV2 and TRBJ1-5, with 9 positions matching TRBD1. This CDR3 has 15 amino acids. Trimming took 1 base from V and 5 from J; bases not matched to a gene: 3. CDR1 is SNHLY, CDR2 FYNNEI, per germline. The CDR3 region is CASSEGDRAYQPQHF. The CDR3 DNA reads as TGTGCCAGCAGTGAAGGGGACAGGGCTTATCAGCCCCAGCATTTT. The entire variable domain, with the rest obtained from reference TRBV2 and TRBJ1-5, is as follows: EPEVTQTPSHQVTQMGQEVILRCVPISNHLYFYWYRQILGQKVEFLVSFYNNEISEKSEIFDDQFSVERPDGSNFTLKIRSTKLEDSAMYFCASSEGDRAYQPQHFGDGTRLSIL.

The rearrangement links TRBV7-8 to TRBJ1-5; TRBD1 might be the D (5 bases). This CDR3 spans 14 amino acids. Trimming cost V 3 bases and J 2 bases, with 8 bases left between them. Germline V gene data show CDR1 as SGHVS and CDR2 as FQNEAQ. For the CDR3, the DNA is TGTGCCAGCAGCTTTAGGGGTGGCAATCAGCCCCAGCATTTT. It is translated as CASSFRGGNQPQHF.

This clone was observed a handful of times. The CDR3 sequence is CASIPDRDQPQHF. The CDR3 nucleotides read TGTGCCAGCATCCCAGACAGGGATCAGCCCCAGCATTTT. The chain is built from TRBV5-8 and TRBJ1-5, with TRBD1 identical over 7 bases. Germline V gives CDR1 SGHTS, CDR2 YDEGEE. The CDR3 spans 13 residues. With V trimmed by 6 bases and J by 5 bases, 5 bases remained unmatched.

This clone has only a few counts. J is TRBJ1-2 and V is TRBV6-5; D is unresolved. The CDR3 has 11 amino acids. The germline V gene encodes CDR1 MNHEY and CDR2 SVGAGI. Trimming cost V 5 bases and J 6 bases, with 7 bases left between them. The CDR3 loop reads CASSSGNGYTF. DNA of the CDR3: TGTGCCAGCAGTAGCGGAAATGGCTACACCTTC.

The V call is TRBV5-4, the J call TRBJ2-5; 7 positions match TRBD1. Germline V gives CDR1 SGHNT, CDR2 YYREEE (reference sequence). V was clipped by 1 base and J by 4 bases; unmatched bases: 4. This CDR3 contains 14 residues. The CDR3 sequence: CASSLISGGETQYF. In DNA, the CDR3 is TGTGCCAGCAGCTTGATATCAGGGGGAGAGACCCAGTACTTC.

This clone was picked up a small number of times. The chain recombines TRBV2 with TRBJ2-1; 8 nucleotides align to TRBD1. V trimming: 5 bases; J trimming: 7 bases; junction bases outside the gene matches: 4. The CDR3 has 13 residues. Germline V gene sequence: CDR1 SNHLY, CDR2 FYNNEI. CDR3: CASSRQGINEQFF. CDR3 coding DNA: TGTGCCAGCAGTCGACAGGGGATAAATGAGCAGTTCTTC.

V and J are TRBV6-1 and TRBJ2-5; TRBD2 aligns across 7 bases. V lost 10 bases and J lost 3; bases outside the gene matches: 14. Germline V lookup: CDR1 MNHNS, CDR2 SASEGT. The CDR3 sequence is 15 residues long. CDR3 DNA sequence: TGTGCCACCAGAGGACTAGGGACGGCCAAAGAGACCCAGTACTTC. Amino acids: CATRGLGTAKETQYF.

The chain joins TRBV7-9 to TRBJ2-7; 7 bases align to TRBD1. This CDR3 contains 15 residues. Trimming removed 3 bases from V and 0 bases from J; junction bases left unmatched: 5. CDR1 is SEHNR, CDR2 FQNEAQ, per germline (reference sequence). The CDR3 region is CASSFGDSSSYEQYF. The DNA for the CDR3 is TGTGCCAGCAGCTTCGGGGACAGTAGCTCCTACGAGCAGTACTTC.

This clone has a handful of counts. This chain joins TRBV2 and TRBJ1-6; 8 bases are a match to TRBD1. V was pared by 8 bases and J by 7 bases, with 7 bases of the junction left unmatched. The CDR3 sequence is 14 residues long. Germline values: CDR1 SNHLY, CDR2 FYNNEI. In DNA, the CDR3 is TGTGCCAGCGAGTCCGACAGGGGCAATTCACCCCTCCACTTT. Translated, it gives CASESDRGNSPLHF.

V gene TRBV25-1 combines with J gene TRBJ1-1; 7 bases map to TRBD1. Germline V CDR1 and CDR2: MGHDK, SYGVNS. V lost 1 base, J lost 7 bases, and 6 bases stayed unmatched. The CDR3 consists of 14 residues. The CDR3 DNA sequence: TGTGCCAGCAGTGAATCTGGGACAGTATTTGAAGCTTTCTTT. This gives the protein CASSESGTVFEAFF.

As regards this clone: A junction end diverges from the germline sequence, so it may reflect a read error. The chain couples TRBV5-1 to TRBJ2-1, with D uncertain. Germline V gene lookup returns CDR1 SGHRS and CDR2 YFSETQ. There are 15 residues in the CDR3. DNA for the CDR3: TGCGCCAGCACCTTGGAGAGTTACTCACACAATGAGCAGTTCTTC. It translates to CASTLESYSHNEQFF.

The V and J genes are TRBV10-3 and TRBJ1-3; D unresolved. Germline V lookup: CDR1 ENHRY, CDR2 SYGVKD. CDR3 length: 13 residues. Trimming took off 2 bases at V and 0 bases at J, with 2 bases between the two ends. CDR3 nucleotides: TGTGCCATCAGTGAGGTCTCTGGAAACACCATATATTTT. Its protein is CAISEVSGNTIYF.

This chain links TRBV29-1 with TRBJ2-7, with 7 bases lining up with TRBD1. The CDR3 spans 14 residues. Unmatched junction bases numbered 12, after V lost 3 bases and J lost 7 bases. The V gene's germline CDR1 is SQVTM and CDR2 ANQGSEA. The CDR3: CSVDERGRTQEQYF. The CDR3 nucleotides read TGCAGCGTTGACGAGAGGGGGCGTACCCAGGAGCAGTACTTC.

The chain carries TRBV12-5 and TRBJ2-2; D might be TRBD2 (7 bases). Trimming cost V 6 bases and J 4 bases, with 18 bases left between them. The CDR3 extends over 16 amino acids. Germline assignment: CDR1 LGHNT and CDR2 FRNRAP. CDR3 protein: CASGRGGGRVTGELFF. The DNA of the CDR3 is TGTGCTAGTGGGCGGGGAGGGGGACGAGTCACCGGGGAGCTGTTTTTT.

The CDR3: CASATRGTHGETQYF. The CDR3 bases are TGTGCCAGCGCTACGAGAGGGACGCATGGGGAGACCCAGTACTTC. The chain employs TRBV27 and TRBJ2-5; D may correspond to TRBD1 or TRBD2 (5 bases each). The CDR3 spans 15 residues. The V end was cut by 8 bases, the J end by 5 bases, with 21 bases between. Germline CDR1 MNHEY, CDR2 SMNVEV (reference sequence).

The CDR3 DNA reads as TGTGCCTGGTCGGCAGGCGATTCACCCCTCCACTTT. Translation gives CAWSAGDSPLHF. The chain recombines TRBV30 with TRBJ1-6; D gene uncertain. V was shortened by 5 bases and J by 8 bases, with 10 bases between the two germline ends. The CDR3 consists of 12 residues. Germline CDR1 is GTSNPN and CDR2 is SVGIG (reference sequence).

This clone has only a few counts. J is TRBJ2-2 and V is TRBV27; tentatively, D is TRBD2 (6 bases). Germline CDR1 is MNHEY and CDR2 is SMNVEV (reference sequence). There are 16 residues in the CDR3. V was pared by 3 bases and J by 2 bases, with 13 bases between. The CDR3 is CASSLGAGLNTGELFF. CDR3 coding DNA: TGTGCCAGCAGTTTGGGAGCAGGACTAAACACCGGGGAGCTGTTTTTT.

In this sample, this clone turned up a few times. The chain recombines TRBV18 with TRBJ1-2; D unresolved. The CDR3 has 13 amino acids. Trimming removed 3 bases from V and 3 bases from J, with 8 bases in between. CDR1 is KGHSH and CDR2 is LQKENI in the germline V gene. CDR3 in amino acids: CASSPNGYYGYTF. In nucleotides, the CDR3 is TGTGCCAGCTCACCTAACGGCTACTATGGCTACACCTTC.

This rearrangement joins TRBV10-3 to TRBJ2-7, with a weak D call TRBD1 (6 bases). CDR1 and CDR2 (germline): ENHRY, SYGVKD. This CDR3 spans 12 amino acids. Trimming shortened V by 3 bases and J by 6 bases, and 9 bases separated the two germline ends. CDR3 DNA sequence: TGTGCCATCAGTGACCTGGACAGCGAGCAGTACTTC. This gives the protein CAISDLDSEQYF.

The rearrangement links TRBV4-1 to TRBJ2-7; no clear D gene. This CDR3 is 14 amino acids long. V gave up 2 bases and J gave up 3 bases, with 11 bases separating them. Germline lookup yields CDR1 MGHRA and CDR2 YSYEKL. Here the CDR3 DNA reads TGCGCCAGCAGCCAAATCGGTGGAAGCTACGAGCAGTACTTC. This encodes CASSQIGGSYEQYF.

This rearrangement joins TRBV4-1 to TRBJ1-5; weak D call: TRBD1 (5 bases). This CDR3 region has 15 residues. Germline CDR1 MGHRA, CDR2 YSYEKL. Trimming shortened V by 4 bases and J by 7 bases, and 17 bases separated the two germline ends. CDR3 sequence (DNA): TGCGCCAGCAGCCCCAGGGAAGTTGGTGGGCAGCCCCAGCATTTT. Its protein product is CASSPREVGGQPQHF.

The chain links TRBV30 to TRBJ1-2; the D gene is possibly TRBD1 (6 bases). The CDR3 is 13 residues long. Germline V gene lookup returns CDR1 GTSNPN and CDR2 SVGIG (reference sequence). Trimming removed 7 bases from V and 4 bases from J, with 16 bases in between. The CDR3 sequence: CALKRDTGYGYTF. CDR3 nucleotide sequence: TGTGCCTTGAAGCGGGACACGGGCTATGGCTACACCTTC.

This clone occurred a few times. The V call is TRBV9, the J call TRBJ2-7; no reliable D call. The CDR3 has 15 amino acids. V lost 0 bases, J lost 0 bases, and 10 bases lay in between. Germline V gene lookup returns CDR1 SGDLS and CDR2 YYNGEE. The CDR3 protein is CASSVGRGNSYEQYF. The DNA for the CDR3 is TGTGCCAGCAGCGTAGGGCGAGGAAACTCCTACGAGCAGTACTTC.

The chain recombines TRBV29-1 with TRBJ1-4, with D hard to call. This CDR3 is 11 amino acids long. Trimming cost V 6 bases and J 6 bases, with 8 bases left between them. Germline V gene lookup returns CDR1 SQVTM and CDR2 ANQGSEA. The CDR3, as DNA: TGCAGCGTCACGAGGGATGAAAAACTGTTTTTT. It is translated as CSVTRDEKLFF.

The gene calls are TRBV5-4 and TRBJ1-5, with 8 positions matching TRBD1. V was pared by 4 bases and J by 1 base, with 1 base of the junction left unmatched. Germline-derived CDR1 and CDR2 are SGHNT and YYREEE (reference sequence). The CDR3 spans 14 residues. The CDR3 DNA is TGTGCCAGCAGCCCAGGGGGCAGCAATCAGCCCCAGCATTTT. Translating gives CASSPGGSNQPQHF.